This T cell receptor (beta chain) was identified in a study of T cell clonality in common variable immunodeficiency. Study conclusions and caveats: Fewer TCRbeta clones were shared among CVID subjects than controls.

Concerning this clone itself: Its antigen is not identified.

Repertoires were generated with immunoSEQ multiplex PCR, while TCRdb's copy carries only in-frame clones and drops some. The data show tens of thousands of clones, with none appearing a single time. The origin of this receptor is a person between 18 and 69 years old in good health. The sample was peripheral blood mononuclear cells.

The covered CDR3 bases are TGCGCCAGCAGCCTACAGGGACATGAG. Translation: CASSLQGHE. The CDR3 reads in full as CASSLQGHEQFF. The V call is TRBV5-1, the J call TRBJ2-1, with D possibly being TRBD1 (6 bases). Read coverage stops 3 residues before the CDR3 terminus; the germline J gene supplies the remainder. This CDR3 is built from 12 residues. Germline V gives CDR1 SGHRS, CDR2 YFSETQ. V lost 4 bases and J lost 8, with 10 bases in between.